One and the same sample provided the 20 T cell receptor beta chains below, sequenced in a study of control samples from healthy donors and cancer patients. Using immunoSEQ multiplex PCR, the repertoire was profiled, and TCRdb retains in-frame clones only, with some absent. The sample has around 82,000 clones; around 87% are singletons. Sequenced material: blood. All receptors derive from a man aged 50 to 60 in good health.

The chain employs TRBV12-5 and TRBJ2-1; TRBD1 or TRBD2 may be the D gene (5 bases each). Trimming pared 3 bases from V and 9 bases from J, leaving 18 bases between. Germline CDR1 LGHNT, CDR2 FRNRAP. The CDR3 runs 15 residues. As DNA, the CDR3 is TGTGCTAGTGGTTTATCTGGGGACGGGAATCTTGAGCAGTTCTTC. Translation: CASGLSGDGNLEQFF.

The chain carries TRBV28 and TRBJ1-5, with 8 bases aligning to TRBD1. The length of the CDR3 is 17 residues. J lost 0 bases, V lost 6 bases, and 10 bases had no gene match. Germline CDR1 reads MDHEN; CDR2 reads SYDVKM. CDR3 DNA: TGTGCCAGCAGGGAACAGGGGGGGTTCTCTAGCAATCAGCCCCAGCATTTT. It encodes CASREQGGFSSNQPQHF.

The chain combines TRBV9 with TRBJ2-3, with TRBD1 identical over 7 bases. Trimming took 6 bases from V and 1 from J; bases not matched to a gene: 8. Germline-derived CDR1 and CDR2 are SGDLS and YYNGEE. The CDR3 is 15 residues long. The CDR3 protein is CASTSGGWGTDTQYF. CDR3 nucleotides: TGTGCCAGCACTTCAGGGGGATGGGGCACAGATACGCAGTATTTT.

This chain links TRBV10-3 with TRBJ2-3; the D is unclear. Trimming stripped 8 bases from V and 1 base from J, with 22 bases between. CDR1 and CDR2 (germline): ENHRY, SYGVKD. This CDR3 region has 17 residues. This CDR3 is CAIVPEICENCTDTQYF. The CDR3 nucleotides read TGTGCCATCGTGCCGGAGATATGCGAGAATTGCACAGATACGCAGTATTTT.

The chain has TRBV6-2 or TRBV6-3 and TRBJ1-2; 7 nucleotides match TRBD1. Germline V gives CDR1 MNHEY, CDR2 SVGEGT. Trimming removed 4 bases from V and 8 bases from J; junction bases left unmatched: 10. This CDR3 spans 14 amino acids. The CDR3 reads CASSFRDSRSGYTF. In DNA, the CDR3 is TGTGCCAGCAGTTTTCGGGACAGCCGAAGCGGCTACACCTTC.

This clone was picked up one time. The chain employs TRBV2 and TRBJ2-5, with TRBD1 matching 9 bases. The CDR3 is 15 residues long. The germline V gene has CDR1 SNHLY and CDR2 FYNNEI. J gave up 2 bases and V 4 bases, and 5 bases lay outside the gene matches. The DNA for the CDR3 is TGTGCCAGCAGTGCCACAGGGGGCATTCAAGAGACCCAGTACTTC. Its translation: CASSATGGIQETQYF.

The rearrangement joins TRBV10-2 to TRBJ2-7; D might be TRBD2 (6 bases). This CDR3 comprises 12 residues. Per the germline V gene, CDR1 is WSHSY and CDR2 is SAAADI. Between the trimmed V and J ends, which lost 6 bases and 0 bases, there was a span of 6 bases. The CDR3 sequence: CASSGSSYEQYV. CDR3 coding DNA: TGCGCCAGCAGCGGGAGCTCCTACGAGCAGTACGTC.

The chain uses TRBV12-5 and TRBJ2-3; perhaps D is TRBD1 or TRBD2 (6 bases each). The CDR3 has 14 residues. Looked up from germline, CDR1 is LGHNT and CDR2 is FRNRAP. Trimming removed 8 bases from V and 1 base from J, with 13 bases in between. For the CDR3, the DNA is TGTGCTAGTCAAGAGGGGGGCCGCACAGATACGCAGTATTTT. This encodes CASQEGGRTDTQYF.

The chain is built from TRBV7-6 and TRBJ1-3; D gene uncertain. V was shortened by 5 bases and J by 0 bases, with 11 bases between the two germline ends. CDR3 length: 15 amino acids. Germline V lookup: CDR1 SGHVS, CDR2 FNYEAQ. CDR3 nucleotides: TGTGCCAGCAGCCTAAGAGCTATCTCTGGAAACACCATATATTTT. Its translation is CASSLRAISGNTIYF.

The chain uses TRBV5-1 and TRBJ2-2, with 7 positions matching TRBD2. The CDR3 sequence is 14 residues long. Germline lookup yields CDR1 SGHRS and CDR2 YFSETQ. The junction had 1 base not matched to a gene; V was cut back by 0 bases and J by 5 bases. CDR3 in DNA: TGCGCCAGCAGCTTGGATAGCGGGACCGGGGAGCTGTTTTTT. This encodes CASSLDSGTGELFF.

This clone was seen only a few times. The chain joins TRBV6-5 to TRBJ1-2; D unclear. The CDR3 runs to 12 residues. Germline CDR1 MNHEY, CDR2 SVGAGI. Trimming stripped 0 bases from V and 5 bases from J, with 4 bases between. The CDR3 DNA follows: TGTGCCAGCAGTTACTCAGGGTATGGCTACACCTTC. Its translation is CASSYSGYGYTF.

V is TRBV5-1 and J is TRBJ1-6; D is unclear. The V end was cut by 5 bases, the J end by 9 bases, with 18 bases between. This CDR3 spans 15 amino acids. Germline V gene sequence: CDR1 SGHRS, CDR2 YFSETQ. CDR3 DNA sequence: TGCGCCAGCAGGAGCGATCAGTTGGGAGGTTCACCCCTCCACTTT. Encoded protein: CASRSDQLGGSPLHF.

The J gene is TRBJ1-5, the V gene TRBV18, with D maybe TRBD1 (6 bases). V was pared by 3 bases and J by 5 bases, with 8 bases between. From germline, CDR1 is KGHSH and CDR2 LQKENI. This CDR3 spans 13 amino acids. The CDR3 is CASSPAGDQPQHF. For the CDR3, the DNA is TGTGCCAGCTCACCCGCAGGGGATCAGCCCCAGCATTTT.

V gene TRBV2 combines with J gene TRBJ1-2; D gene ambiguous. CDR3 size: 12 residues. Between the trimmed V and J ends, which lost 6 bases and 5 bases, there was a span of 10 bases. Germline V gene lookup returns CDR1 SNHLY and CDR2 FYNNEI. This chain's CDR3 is CASRETGYGYTF. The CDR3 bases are TGTGCCAGCAGGGAAACGGGATATGGCTACACCTTC.

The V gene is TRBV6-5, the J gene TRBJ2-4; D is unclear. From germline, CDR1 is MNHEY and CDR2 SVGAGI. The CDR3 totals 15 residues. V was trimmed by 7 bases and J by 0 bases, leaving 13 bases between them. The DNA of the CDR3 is TGTGCCAGCAATTCCGGACCTTTAGCCAAAAACATTCAGTACTTC. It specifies CASNSGPLAKNIQYF.

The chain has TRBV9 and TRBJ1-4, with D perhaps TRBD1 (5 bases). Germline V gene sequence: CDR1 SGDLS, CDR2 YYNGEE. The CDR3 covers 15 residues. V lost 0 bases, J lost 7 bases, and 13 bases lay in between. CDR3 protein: CASSVAGEPVEKLFF. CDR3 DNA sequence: TGTGCCAGCAGCGTAGCGGGGGAGCCTGTTGAAAAACTGTTTTTT.

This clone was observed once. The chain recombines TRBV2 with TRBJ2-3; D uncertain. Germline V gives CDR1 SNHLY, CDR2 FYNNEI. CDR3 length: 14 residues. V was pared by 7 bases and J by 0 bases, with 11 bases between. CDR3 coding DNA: TGTGCCAGCAAGACCCTGACTAGCACAGATACGCAGTATTTT. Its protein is CASKTLTSTDTQYF.

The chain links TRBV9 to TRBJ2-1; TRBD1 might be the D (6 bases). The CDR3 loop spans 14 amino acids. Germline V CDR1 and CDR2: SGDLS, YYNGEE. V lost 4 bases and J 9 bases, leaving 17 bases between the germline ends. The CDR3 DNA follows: TGTGCCAGCAGCCCACCAACAGGGTCAGGTGAGCAGTTCTTC. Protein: CASSPPTGSGEQFF.

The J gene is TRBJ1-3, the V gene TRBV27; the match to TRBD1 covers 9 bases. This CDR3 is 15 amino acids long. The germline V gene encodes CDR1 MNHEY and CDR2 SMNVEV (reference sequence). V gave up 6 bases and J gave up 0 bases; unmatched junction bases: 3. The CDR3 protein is CASRRTGDSGNTIYF. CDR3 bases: TGTGCCAGCAGAAGGACAGGGGACTCTGGAAACACCATATATTTT.

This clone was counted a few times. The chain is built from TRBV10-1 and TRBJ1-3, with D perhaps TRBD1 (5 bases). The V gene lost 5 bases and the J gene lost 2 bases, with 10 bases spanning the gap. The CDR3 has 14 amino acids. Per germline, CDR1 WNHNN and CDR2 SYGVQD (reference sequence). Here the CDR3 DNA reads TGCGCCAGCAGTAGGGACCGTGCTGGAAACACCATATATTTT. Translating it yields CASSRDRAGNTIYF.